These T cell receptor beta chains were read from a single sample in a study of tumor and adjacent non-tumor tissue in lung cancer. Each CDR3 protein gets one entry after TCRdb re-called the multiplex PCR reads with MiXCR. The table includes tens of thousands of distinct CDR3 sequences, 65% to 90% detected once. Sequencing input: lung tumor tissue. These receptors were obtained from a woman aged 50 to 65 with non-small cell lung cancer. CDR3s include the opening cysteine and the closing phenylalanine or tryptophan. Where a row states a size, it is once, few, many or the class of an expanded clone; other rows omit it.

J gene | clone size | V gene | CDR3 protein
TRBJ2-7 | - | TRBV29-1 | CSVEDGTNEQHF
TRBJ1-1 | - | TRBV4-2 | CASSQGGGRGTESFF
TRBJ2-3 | few | TRBV29-1 | CSVGQISTDTQYF
TRBJ2-7 | - | TRBV6-2/TRBV6-3 | CTSTPDNTYEQHF
TRBJ1-2 | - | TRBV6-5 | CANRNPVGLGYTF
TRBJ2-1 | few | TRBV29-1 | CCAEDTPYDEQFF
TRBJ2-7 | - | TRBV29-1 | CSIGSAGGRYEQYF
TRBJ1-3 | - | TRBV20-1 | CSARTGQNAIYF
TRBJ2-1 | - | TRBV28 | CATYGRGIEQFF
TRBJ2-7 | - | TRBV13 | CASRQGGDVHYF
TRBJ2-5 | - | TRBV11-1 | CASSLGRPQETQHF
TRBJ2-1 | - | TRBV29-1 | CSDTTGISEYNEQFF
TRBJ2-1 | - | TRBV29-1 | CSVEVGGRAKNQQFF
TRBJ2-2 | few | TRBV28 | CASSSFTMLEVRTGELFF
TRBJ2-3 | - | TRBV4-1 | CATSQEPSSRSTDTQYF
TRBJ2-7 | - | TRBV4-1 | CASSEGTPTYEQYF
TRBJ1-5 | - | TRBV4-1 | CASRQDRVINQPQHF
TRBJ1-2 | - | TRBV20-1 | CRAGDRAANYGYTF
TRBJ2-2 | few | TRBV12-3/TRBV12-4 | CAALGGNTGELFF
TRBJ2-3 | - | TRBV29-1 | CSATRTLPSTDTQYF
TRBJ1-1 | - | TRBV20-1 | CSARDRGQGSMNSEAFF
TRBJ2-7 | - | TRBV12-3/TRBV12-4 | CASGTTGPTLYEQYF
TRBJ2-7 | - | TRBV20-1 | CNARGGSDSGEQYF
TRBJ2-7 | - | TRBV6-2/TRBV6-3 | CASTMAGNMREQYF
TRBJ2-7 | - | TRBV29-1 | CSGRAGAEHYF
TRBJ2-1 | - | TRBV20-1 | CSARLGNSYNEQFF
TRBJ1-1 | - | TRBV4-1 | CAGTHDQYRMNTEAFF
TRBJ2-1 | - | TRBV20-1 | CRARELSRSELGEQFF
TRBJ2-1 | - | TRBV5-1 | CASSLTSVTGPNEQFF
TRBJ1-5 | once | TRBV6-2/TRBV6-3 | CASSLRADNQLQHF
TRBJ1-4 | - | TRBV6-1 | CASSEMRNEKPFF
TRBJ1-2 | - | TRBV12-3/TRBV12-4 | CASRASETPLGGYAF
TRBJ2-4 | - | TRBV20-1 | CSASSGPKNIQFF
TRBJ2-5 | few | TRBV5-6 | CASIKPGRGRDTQYF
TRBJ2-3 | many | TRBV4-1 | CASSQAGVRTDTQYF
TRBJ1-5 | many | TRBV28 | CASSYRAVSQPQHF
TRBJ2-1 | - | TRBV20-1 | CGARKLSSSDLGEQFF
TRBJ2-3 | many | TRBV7-3 | CASSTSSDPTDTQYF
TRBJ1-4 | - | TRBV20-1 | CSARDPTEGQREKLFF
TRBJ2-1 | many | TRBV28 | CASSSKRELKLEQFF
TRBJ2-7 | few | TRBV6-6 | CAGSQRLAVCEQYF
TRBJ2-3 | - | TRBV4-2 | CVSRQVGGARGTDTQYF
TRBJ2-7 | - | TRBV6-1 | CASSARDPIHYDQYF
TRBJ2-7 | - | TRBV20-1 | CCAKGADYYEQYF
TRBJ2-7 | few | TRBV6-2/TRBV6-3 | CANTPDNTYEQYF
TRBJ2-5 | - | TRBV6-5 | CASSGTTQEIQYF
TRBJ2-1 | - | TRBV6-2/TRBV6-3 | CASSPLGTSGSTYNEQFF
TRBJ2-3 | - | TRBV20-1 | CSVTLLDADTQYF
TRBJ2-1 | - | TRBV7-3 | CLSSLIAGGPLNEQFF
TRBJ2-1 | - | TRBV20-1 | CSVSSSVGNAYEQFF
TRBJ2-3 | - | TRBV28 | CASSGGSTGVDTQYF
TRBJ2-2 | - | TRBV29-1 | CSVGPRANTGELFF
TRBJ2-1 | - | TRBV20-1 | CSVPQSSGDYNEQFF
TRBJ2-2 | - | TRBV29-1 | CSVLLLLGGVGELFF
TRBJ2-1 | many | TRBV20-1 | CSARSLADSYNEQFF
TRBJ2-1 | once | TRBV5-5 | CASSLGTNNEQLF
TRBJ1-6 | - | TRBV6-5 | CESRLQGANSPLHF
TRBJ1-6 | - | TRBV20-1 | CSARGKTGESSPVHF
TRBJ2-5 | - | TRBV4-1 | CPSSQGWEESQYF
TRBJ1-4 | many | TRBV7-9 | CASSPGQGREKLFF